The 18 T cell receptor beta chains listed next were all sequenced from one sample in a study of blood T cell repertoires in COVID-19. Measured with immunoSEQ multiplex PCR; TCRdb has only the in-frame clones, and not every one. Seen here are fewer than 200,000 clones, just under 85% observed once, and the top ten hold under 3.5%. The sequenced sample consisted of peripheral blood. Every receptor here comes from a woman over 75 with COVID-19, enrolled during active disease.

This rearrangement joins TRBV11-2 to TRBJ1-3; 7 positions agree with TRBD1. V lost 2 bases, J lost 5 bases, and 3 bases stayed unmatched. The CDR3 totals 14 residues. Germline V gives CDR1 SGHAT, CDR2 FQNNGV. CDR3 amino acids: CASSLWDRRNTIYF. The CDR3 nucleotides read TGTGCCAGCAGCTTATGGGACAGAAGAAACACCATATATTTT. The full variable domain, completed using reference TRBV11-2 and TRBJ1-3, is EAGVAQSPRYKIIEKRQSVAFWCNPISGHATLYWYQQILGQGPKLLIQFQNNGVVDDSQLPKDRFSAERLKGVDSTLKIQPAKLEDSAVYLCASSLWDRRNTIYFGEGSWLTVV.

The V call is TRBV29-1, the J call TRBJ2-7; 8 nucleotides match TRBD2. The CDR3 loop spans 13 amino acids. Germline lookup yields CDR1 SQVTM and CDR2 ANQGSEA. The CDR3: CSALGAGDSEQYF. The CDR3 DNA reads TGCAGTGCCCTGGGAGCGGGGGATAGCGAGCAGTACTTC.

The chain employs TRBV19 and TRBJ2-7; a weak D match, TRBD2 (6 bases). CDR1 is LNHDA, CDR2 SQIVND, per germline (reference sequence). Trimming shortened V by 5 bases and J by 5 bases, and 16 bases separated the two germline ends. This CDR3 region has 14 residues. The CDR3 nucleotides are TGTGCCAGTAGTCGCGGGGCCCAACTCCACGAGCAGTACTTC. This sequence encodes CASSRGAQLHEQYF.

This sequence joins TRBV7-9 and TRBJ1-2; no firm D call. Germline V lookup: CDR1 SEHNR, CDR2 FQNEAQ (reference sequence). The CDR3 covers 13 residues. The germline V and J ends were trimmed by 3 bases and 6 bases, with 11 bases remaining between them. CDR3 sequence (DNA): TGTGCCAGCAGCTTCAGTCGGAGCCATGGCTACACCTTC. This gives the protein CASSFSRSHGYTF.

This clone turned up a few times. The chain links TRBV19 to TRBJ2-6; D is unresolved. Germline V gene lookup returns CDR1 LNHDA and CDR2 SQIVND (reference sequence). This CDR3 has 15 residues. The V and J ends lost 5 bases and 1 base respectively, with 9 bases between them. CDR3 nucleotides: TGTGCCAGTAGTCCCCGGTTGTCTGGGGCCAACGTCCTGACTTTC. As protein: CASSPRLSGANVLTF. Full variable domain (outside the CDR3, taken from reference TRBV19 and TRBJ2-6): DGGITQSPKYLFRKEGQNVTLSCEQNLNHDAMYWYRQDPGQGLRLIYYSQIVNDFQKGDIAEGYSVSREKKESFPLTVTSAQKNPTAFYLCASSPRLSGANVLTFGAGSRLTVL.

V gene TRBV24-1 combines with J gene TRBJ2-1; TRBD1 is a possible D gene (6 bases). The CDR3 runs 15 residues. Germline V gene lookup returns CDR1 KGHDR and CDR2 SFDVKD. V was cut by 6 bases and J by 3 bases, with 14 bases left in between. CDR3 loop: CATSWTAKNYNEQFF. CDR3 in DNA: TGTGCCACCAGTTGGACAGCAAAGAACTACAATGAGCAGTTCTTC.

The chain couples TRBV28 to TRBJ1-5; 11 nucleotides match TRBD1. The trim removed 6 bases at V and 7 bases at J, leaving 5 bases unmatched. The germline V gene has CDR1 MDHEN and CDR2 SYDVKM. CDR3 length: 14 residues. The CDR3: CASRGDRGRQPQHF. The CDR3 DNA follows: TGTGCCAGCAGGGGGGACAGGGGGAGACAGCCCCAGCATTTT.

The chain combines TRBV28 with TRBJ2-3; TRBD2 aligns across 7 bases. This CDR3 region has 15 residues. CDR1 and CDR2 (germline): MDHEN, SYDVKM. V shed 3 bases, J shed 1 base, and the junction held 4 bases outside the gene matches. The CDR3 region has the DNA TGTGCCAGCAGTTTTGGCACTAGCGGCACAGATACGCAGTATTTT. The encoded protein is CASSFGTSGTDTQYF.

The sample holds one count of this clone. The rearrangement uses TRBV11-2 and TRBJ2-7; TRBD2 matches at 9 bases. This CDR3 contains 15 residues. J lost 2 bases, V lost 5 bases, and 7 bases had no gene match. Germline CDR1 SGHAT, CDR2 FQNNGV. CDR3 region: CASSPWAGGTYEQYF. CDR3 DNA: TGTGCCAGCAGCCCTTGGGCGGGAGGGACCTACGAGCAGTACTTC.

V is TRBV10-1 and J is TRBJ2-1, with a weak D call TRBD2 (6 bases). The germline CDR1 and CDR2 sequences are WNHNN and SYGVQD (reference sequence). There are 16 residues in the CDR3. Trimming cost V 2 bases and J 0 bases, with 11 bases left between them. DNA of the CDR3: TGCGCCAGCAGTGAGCTGCGGGGAAGCTCCTACAATGAGCAGTTCTTC. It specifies CASSELRGSSYNEQFF.

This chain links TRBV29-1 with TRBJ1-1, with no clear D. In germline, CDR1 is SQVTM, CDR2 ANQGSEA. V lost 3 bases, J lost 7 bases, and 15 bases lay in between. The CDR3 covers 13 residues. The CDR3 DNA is TGCAGCGTTGAGCTTTTTCCGGGAATTGAAGCTTTCTTT. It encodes CSVELFPGIEAFF.

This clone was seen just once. In DNA, the CDR3 is TGTGCCAGCAGCTCCTTTGATATAACAGGGGAGCGGTCTGAAGCTTTCTTT. Translated, it gives CASSSFDITGERSEAFF. The chain is built from TRBV7-2 and TRBJ1-1; TRBD1 matches 7 bases. The CDR3 is 17 amino acids. Germline trimming cut 4 bases from V and 6 bases from J; bases unmatched to any gene: 17. Germline assignment: CDR1 SGHTA and CDR2 FQGNSA.

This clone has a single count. CDR3 DNA: TGTGCCAGCTCACCAACCGTAGCAGGGGAAGGGTTTGAGCAGTTCTTC. Translated, it gives CASSPTVAGEGFEQFF. The chain links TRBV18 to TRBJ2-1, with D maybe TRBD1 (6 bases). This CDR3 spans 16 amino acids. The V gene's germline CDR1 is KGHSH and CDR2 LQKENI. Trimming shortened V by 2 bases and J by 9 bases, and 20 bases separated the two germline ends.

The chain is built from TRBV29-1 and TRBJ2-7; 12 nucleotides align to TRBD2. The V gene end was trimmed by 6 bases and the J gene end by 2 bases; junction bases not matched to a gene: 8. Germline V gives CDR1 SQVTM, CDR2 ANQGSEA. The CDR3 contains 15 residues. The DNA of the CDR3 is TGCAGCGTCAAGACTAGCGGGAGATCTCCCTACGAGCAGTACTTC. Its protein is CSVKTSGRSPYEQYF.

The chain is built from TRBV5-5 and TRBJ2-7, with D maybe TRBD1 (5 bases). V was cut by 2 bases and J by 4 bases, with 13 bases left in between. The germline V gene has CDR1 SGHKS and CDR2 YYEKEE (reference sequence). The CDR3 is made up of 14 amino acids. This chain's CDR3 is CASSFPGPGYEQYF. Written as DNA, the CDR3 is TGTGCCAGCAGCTTCCCAGGGCCAGGGTACGAGCAGTACTTC.

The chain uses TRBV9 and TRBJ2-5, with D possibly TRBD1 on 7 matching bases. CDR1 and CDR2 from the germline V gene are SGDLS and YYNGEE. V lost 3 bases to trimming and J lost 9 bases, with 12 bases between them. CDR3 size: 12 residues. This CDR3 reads CASSGPRGAQYF. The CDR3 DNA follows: TGTGCCAGCAGCGGCCCCAGGGGGGCCCAGTACTTC.

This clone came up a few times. The DNA for the CDR3 is TGTGCCTGCCATAAGAGTGGCTACACCTTC. It is translated as CACHKSGYTF. The rearrangement joins TRBV30 to TRBJ1-2, with D hard to call. This CDR3 is 10 amino acids long. Trimming took 6 bases from V and 7 from J, leaving 9 bases between them. Looked up from germline, CDR1 is GTSNPN and CDR2 is SVGIG (reference sequence).

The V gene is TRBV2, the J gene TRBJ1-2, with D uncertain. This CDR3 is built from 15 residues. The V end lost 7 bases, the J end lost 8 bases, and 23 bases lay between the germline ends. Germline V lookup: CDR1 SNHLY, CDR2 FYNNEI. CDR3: CASTARGSGMRGYTF. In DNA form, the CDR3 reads TGTGCCAGCACTGCGCGAGGATCGGGGATGAGGGGCTACACCTTC.